The 22 T cell receptor beta chains listed next were all sequenced from one sample in a study of T cell responses to AZD1222 COVID-19 vaccine. The table came from immunoSEQ multiplex PCR; TCRdb's copy has only in-frame clones and leaves some out. This table has under 140,000 clones, approximately 90% appearing once. The sequences come from peripheral blood, collected on day 0 of AZD1222 vaccination. Receptors originate from an adult in good health.

The J gene is TRBJ2-7, the V gene TRBV19; possible D gene TRBD1, 5 bases. Germline values: CDR1 LNHDA, CDR2 SQIVND (reference sequence). This CDR3 is 12 amino acids long. Trimming removed 8 bases from V and 6 bases from J, with 14 bases in between. The CDR3 DNA reads TGTGCCAGTCGCGACAGCGTTAGCGAGCAGTACTTC. Translation gives CASRDSVSEQYF.

CDR3 sequence (DNA): TGTGCCAGCACCCGTGGTAGCGGGGCGTACAATGAGCAGTTCTTC. Amino acid sequence: CASTRGSGAYNEQFF. V and J are TRBV5-4 and TRBJ2-1; 8 nucleotides match TRBD2. This CDR3 region has 15 residues. The V gene's germline CDR1 is SGHNT and CDR2 YYREEE (reference sequence). Trimming removed 6 bases from V and 4 bases from J; junction bases left unmatched: 9.

The V gene is TRBV7-6, the J gene TRBJ1-1; tentatively, D is TRBD1 (5 bases). V was cut by 7 bases and J by 3 bases, with 12 bases left in between. The CDR3 contains 13 residues. Germline assignment: CDR1 SGHVS and CDR2 FNYEAQ. CDR3 protein: CASTPAGDTEAFF. The CDR3 coding sequence is TGTGCCAGCACCCCGGCGGGGGACACTGAAGCTTTCTTT.

The chain combines TRBV7-9 with TRBJ2-1; a possible D gene is TRBD1 (6 bases). The CDR3 is 18 amino acids. The V gene lost 5 bases and the J gene lost 0 bases, with 20 bases spanning the gap. Germline lookup yields CDR1 SEHNR and CDR2 FQNEAQ (reference sequence). This CDR3 is CASSPPWGRGSSYNEQFF. CDR3 sequence (DNA): TGTGCCAGCAGCCCTCCGTGGGGCAGGGGATCCTCCTACAATGAGCAGTTCTTC.

The table lists this clone with a count of one. The chain combines TRBV3-1 (or the pseudogene TRBV3-2) with TRBJ2-1; 7 positions agree with TRBD2. From germline, CDR1 is LGHDT and CDR2 YNNKEL (reference sequence). The CDR3 has 14 amino acids. V was pared by 0 bases and J by 15 bases, with 11 bases of the junction left unmatched. CDR3 sequence reads: CASSQDHGGGSPFF. In DNA form, the CDR3 reads TGTGCCAGCAGCCAAGATCACGGGGGAGGGTCCCCGTTCTTC.

CDR3: CASSSGVLDYGYTF. The CDR3 DNA sequence: TGTGCCAGCAGCTCGGGTGTTTTGGACTATGGCTACACCTTC. This chain links TRBV6-5 with TRBJ1-2; D is unclear. V was pared by 6 bases and J by 3 bases, with 14 bases between. CDR1 is MNHEY and CDR2 is SVGAGI in the germline V gene. The length of the CDR3 is 14 residues.

V is TRBV5-1 and J is TRBJ2-1, with a weak D call TRBD1 (6 bases). Trimming removed 1 base from V and 0 bases from J, with 11 bases in between. The CDR3 length is 16 residues. Per the germline V gene, CDR1 is SGHRS and CDR2 is YFSETQ. The CDR3 reads CASSLQGHSSYNEQFF. In DNA form, the CDR3 reads TGCGCCAGCAGCTTGCAGGGGCACAGCTCCTACAATGAGCAGTTCTTC.

The CDR3 loop reads CASSEGRSSSYNEQFF. DNA for the CDR3: TGCGCCAGCAGTGAAGGGCGGAGCAGCTCCTACAATGAGCAGTTCTTC. This rearrangement joins TRBV10-2 to TRBJ2-1; D gene ambiguous. CDR3 size: 16 residues. Trimming removed 3 bases from V and 0 bases from J, with 12 bases in between. Per the germline V gene, CDR1 is WSHSY and CDR2 is SAAADI.

The chain is built from TRBV30 and TRBJ1-3; D possibly corresponds to TRBD1 (5 bases). The CDR3 sequence is 15 residues long. Trimming removed 1 base at V and 0 bases at J, with 10 bases between. Looked up from germline, CDR1 is GTSNPN and CDR2 is SVGIG (reference sequence). The CDR3 DNA sequence: TGTGCCTGGAGTGCGGGGCAGATCTCTGGAAACACCATATATTTT. Translated, it gives CAWSAGQISGNTIYF. Filled out from reference TRBV30 and TRBJ1-3, the complete variable domain reads SQTIHQWPATLVQPVGSPLSLECTVEGTSNPNLYWYRQAAGRGLQLLFYSVGIGQISSEVPQNLSASRPQDRQFILSSKKLLLSDSGFYLCAWSAGQISGNTIYFGEGSWLTVV.

The V call is TRBV6-5, the J call TRBJ1-5; D may be TRBD1 (6 bases). Germline CDR1 reads MNHEY; CDR2 reads SVGAGI. V was cut by 8 bases and J by 6 bases, with 17 bases left in between. CDR3 length: 14 residues. CDR3 sequence (DNA): TGTGCCAGCTTCTTCACAGGGCAGGGTCAGCCCCAGCATTTT. Its translation is CASFFTGQGQPQHF.

The CDR3 reads CASSWGQGPSYEQYF. CDR3 sequence (DNA): TGCGCCAGCAGCTGGGGACAGGGGCCGTCCTACGAGCAGTACTTC. This chain joins TRBV5-1 and TRBJ2-7; 10 nucleotides agree with TRBD1. The CDR3 length is 15 residues. Germline V gene data show CDR1 as SGHRS and CDR2 as YFSETQ. Losses at the gene ends were 3 bases for V and 1 base for J; bases not matched to a gene: 4.

This clone was recorded only once. The CDR3 region has the DNA TGTGCCATCAGTGAGGGGGAATCCTACGAGCAGTACTTC. It specifies CAISEGESYEQYF. This chain links TRBV10-3 with TRBJ2-7, with D uncertain. This CDR3 is built from 13 residues. Trimming took off 2 bases at V and 1 base at J, with 6 bases between the two ends. Germline V gene lookup returns CDR1 ENHRY and CDR2 SYGVKD.

DNA for the CDR3: TGCGCCAGCGCCGGGGGGCGCGGCACTGAAGCTTTCTTT. It codes for CASAGGRGTEAFF. The chain is built from TRBV5-1 and TRBJ1-1; TRBD1 is a possible D gene (6 bases). The germline gives CDR1 SGHRS, CDR2 YFSETQ. CDR3 length: 13 amino acids. Between the trimmed V and J ends, which lost 7 bases and 4 bases, there was a span of 14 bases.

The chain couples TRBV2 to TRBJ1-2, with D unresolved. Per the germline V gene, CDR1 is SNHLY and CDR2 is FYNNEI. Trimming took off 6 bases at V and 0 bases at J, with 11 bases between the two ends. The CDR3 runs to 14 residues. In DNA form, the CDR3 reads TGTGCCAGCAGATTAATTACCTCTAACTATGGCTACACCTTC. This sequence encodes CASRLITSNYGYTF. The whole variable domain, remainder taken from reference TRBV2 and TRBJ1-2, is EPEVTQTPSHQVTQMGQEVILRCVPISNHLYFYWYRQILGQKVEFLVSFYNNEISEKSEIFDDQFSVERPDGSNFTLKIRSTKLEDSAMYFCASRLITSNYGYTFGSGTRLTVV.

The rearrangement links TRBV3-1 (or the pseudogene TRBV3-2) to TRBJ2-4, with D tentatively TRBD1 or TRBD2 (5 bases each). With 0 bases removed from V and 3 bases from J, the gap between germline ends came to 9 bases. The CDR3 covers 15 residues. Germline CDR1 is LGHDT and CDR2 is YNNKEL (reference sequence). CDR3 protein: CASSQDLGDKNIQYF. CDR3 sequence (DNA): TGTGCCAGCAGCCAAGACCTGGGGGACAAAAACATTCAGTACTTC.

The gene calls are TRBV19 and TRBJ1-1; TRBD1 matches at 10 bases. The CDR3 runs 13 residues. The ends lost 3 bases at V and 8 bases at J; junction bases unmatched: 3. Germline V gene sequence: CDR1 LNHDA, CDR2 SQIVND (reference sequence). The CDR3 loop is CASSMGTGVEAFF. Here the CDR3 DNA reads TGTGCCAGTAGTATGGGGACAGGGGTAGAAGCTTTCTTT. The complete variable domain, with remaining parts taken from reference TRBV19 and TRBJ1-1, reads DGGITQSPKYLFRKEGQNVTLSCEQNLNHDAMYWYRQDPGQGLRLIYYSQIVNDFQKGDIAEGYSVSREKKESFPLTVTSAQKNPTAFYLCASSMGTGVEAFFGQGTRLTVV.

V and J are TRBV5-4 and TRBJ1-4; no reliable D call. The germline CDR1 and CDR2 sequences are SGHNT and YYREEE (reference sequence). The CDR3 has 13 residues. V dropped 2 bases and J dropped 8 bases, with 10 bases sitting between them. CDR3 residues: CASSLTAGEKLFF. The CDR3 DNA sequence: TGTGCCAGCAGCTTAACGGCGGGGGAAAAACTGTTTTTT. The entire variable domain, with the rest obtained from reference TRBV5-4 and TRBJ1-4, is as follows: ETGVTQSPTHLIKTRGQQVTLRCSSQSGHNTVSWYQQALGQGPQFIFQYYREEENGRGNFPPRFSGLQFPNYSSELNVNALELDDSALYLCASSLTAGEKLFFGSGTQLSVL.

The chain carries TRBV10-1 and TRBJ1-1; TRBD1 is a possible D gene (5 bases). The germline gives CDR1 WNHNN, CDR2 SYGVQD (reference sequence). CDR3 length: 13 amino acids. V lost 2 bases to trimming and J lost 8 bases, with 12 bases between them. The CDR3 bases are TGCGCCAGCAGTGAGCAGGGTGGCACCGAAGCTTTCTTT. Its protein is CASSEQGGTEAFF.

This clone is termed medium-sized (0.01 to 0.1%). This sequence joins TRBV30 and TRBJ1-2; D not certain. Germline V gene lookup returns CDR1 GTSNPN and CDR2 SVGIG (reference sequence). Trimming took 0 bases from V and 5 from J, leaving 7 bases between them. The CDR3 contains 12 residues. Written as DNA, the CDR3 is TGTGCCTGGAGTGTATCGGGATATGGCTACACCTTC. Protein sequence: CAWSVSGYGYTF.

V gene TRBV5-1 combines with J gene TRBJ2-5, with 12 bases that match TRBD1. V trimming: 4 bases; J trimming: 5 bases; junction bases outside the gene matches: 6. Germline V gene data show CDR1 as SGHRS and CDR2 as YFSETQ. CDR3 length equals 15 residues. In DNA, the CDR3 is TGCGCCAGCAGCGTGGGACAGGGGGCGTGGGAGACCCAGTACTTC. Residues: CASSVGQGAWETQYF.

The gene calls are TRBV27 and TRBJ2-1; TRBD1 or TRBD2 may be the D gene (5 bases each). The CDR3 is made up of 15 amino acids. V was shortened by 0 bases and J by 2 bases, with 8 bases between the two germline ends. Germline CDR1 and CDR2: MNHEY and SMNVEV (reference sequence). The chain's CDR3 is CASSLSGEPYNEQFF. For the CDR3, the DNA is TGTGCCAGCAGTTTATCAGGGGAGCCCTACAATGAGCAGTTCTTC.

This rearrangement joins TRBV6-5 to TRBJ1-6; D gene uncertain. Deletions cut 4 bases from V and 18 bases from J, with 19 bases between. CDR1 MNHEY and CDR2 SVGAGI come from the germline V gene. The CDR3 sequence is 13 residues long. The CDR3 coding sequence is TGTGCCAGCAGTTTCACCGAATCGTCTAGGTCCCACTTT. This translates into CASSFTESSRSHF.